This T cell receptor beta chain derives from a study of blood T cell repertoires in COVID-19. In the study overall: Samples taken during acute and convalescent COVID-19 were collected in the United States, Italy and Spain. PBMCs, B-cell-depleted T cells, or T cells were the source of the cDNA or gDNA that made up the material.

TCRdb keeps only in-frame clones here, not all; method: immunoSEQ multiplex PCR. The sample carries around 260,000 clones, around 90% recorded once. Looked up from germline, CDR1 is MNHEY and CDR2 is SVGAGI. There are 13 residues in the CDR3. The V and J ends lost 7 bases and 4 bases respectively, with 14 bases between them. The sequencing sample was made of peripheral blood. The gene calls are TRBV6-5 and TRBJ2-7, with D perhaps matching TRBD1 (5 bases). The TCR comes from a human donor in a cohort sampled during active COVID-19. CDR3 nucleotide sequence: TGTGCCAGCAACCAGGGTTTGGGGTACGAGCAGTACTTC. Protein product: CASNQGLGYEQYF.